This T cell receptor (beta chain) was sequenced during a study of cytomegalovirus exposure and HLA in healthy donors (dated by TCRdb to the late 2010s). In terms of the full investigation: An earlier analysis of roughly 610 of the donors reported approximately 260 Gb of sequence data and 95 million to 120 million unique TCR beta sequences obtained from around 180 million T cells. Roughly 300 gigabases of sequencing data and approximately 85 million unique TCR sequences were included in an early release covering about 620 HLA-typed donors. The genetic ancestry cluster associated with self-reported Caucasian donors included about 81% of the roughly 400 genotyped donors. The aim of the study was to test whether cataloging public T cell receptors could identify signatures of past pathogen exposure. The T cell repertoires of 670 or so subjects were profiled by immunosequencing and related to cytomegalovirus serostatus. Besides the first cohort of under 700 subjects, a separate validation cohort made up of about 120 different subjects was used. To predict cytomegalovirus infection status, the study brought together high-throughput TCR immunosequencing, statistical association of individual TCRs with disease status, and machine learning. A later analysis re-analyzed previously published TCR beta repertoires from approximately 700 donors and added high-resolution HLA genotyping to study TCR occurrence patterns. Rather than using new phenotypic data, the later analysis identified candidate immune exposures from TCR beta sequences and from how often those sequences occurred across donors. An earlier analysis of fewer than 750 of the donors used high-throughput TCR beta sequencing to judge whether each TCR beta V gene segment behaved as functional or pseudogenic. Donor age, sex, ethnicity and CMV serostatus were collected together with the repertoire data. Genome-wide SNP genotypes for about 60% of the roughly 700 donors were used in a later genetic analysis, which treated that subset as a discovery cohort. Every discovery cohort repertoire had been produced on one sequencing platform. Class I and class II HLA loci were covered by the typing at four-digit resolution. Typing coverage differed by locus: A, B, C, DRB1 and DQB1 were typed in roughly 629-630 donors, DQA1 in 500 to 550, DPA1 in 600 to 610, and DPB1 in around 440. Five DR-DQ haplotypes were treated as single units for association and clustering because of strong linkage in the cohort. Across under 500 genotyped donors of the cohort, an average of about 240,000 unique TCR beta nucleotide sequences per donor were sequenced, and 15% to 20% of those sequences were non-productive. The full study reports these points: Three of the identified cytomegalovirus-associated TCR beta chains were confirmed in vitro to be specific for cytomegalovirus antigens. A cluster of highly shared sequence variants was judged likely to be a technical artifact of the sequencing pipeline. Broadly in line with IMGT annotations, most TCR beta V segments showed up in productive rearrangements about 87% or about 30% of the time in an earlier analysis of approximately 640 of the donors. HLA typing was unavailable for some donors at each locus, so association tests used only the typed subset. The study gave a list of 150 to 200 TCR beta chains associated with cytomegalovirus. Some IMGT-functional V segments, including TRBV6-2 and TRBV6-3, could not be told apart with the 87-base-pair reads, so those segments were excluded. In a later analysis, HLA-associated TCR beta chains were found to be more clonally expanded and to have lower generation probabilities than equally common non-associated chains. The authors suggested that the approach could potentially be generalized to other disease states and immunological phenotypes. Most TCR sequences were seen in very few donors, while some public TCRs were found in many individuals. According to a later genetic analysis, donors in an Asian-associated ancestry cluster had fewer N-insertions in productive TCRs than the approximately 670-donor mean. In a later analysis, the rate of TCR association differed among HLA loci, with DRB1 alleles having the most associated TCRs and HLA-C alleles having the fewest. The classifier was reported to diagnose cytomegalovirus status with high specificity and sensitivity in both the original cohort and the validation cohort. In a later analysis, most CMV-associated TCR beta chains were found to appear HLA-restricted, with HLA associations seemingly driven largely by CMV exposure. Correlated functional status among segregating V segments might be attributable to linkage disequilibrium, but an unknown experimental factor could not be ruled out. V-gene and J-gene trimming of TCR beta chains was associated with a missense DCLRE1C variant in a later genetic analysis, and the association was replicated in an independent cohort. At a false discovery rate of 0.05, a later analysis linked 15,000 to 20,000 TCR beta sequences to specific HLA alleles. This cohort had only TCR beta chains sequenced, and the lack of alpha or paired-chain data limited which features could be detected. Strong co-occurrence of HLA alleles, especially DR and DQ, made assigning TCR associations to individual alleles difficult. CMV serostatus was the only immune exposure information available for the cohort. Some 16 rarely observed V segments, including chromosome 9 orphons, were excluded from the earlier analysis of about 600 of the donors because counts were too low. In a later analysis, several top co-occurrence clusters were reported to appear linked to parvovirus B19, influenza, CMV and Epstein-Barr virus. Presence/absence analyses assumed roughly uniform sequencing depth across donors, an assumption that may not hold. A further reported finding was that TCR beta sequences accurately predicted the HLA-A and HLA-B alleles for most subjects in the first cohort.

A remark on this clone: What this receptor recognizes is not known. No much larger clonotype is one base removed from it; base qualities were not supplied.

The cohort consisted of more than 650 healthy bone marrow donors. At the time of sampling, all cohort members were nominally healthy, though unrecorded immune exposures were likely present. The donor tested CMV seronegative, placing the donor among the approximately 400 seronegative members of the cohort. Each donor provided a peripheral blood sample, and peripheral blood mononuclear cells were used for TCR beta sequencing. Genomic DNA extraction from the blood cell samples was performed with the Qiagen DNeasy Blood Extraction Kit. Receptors were amplified or captured by the immunoSEQ multiplex PCR assay. The multiplex PCR relied on a mix of 60 forward primers for TCR Vbeta segments and 13 reverse primers for TCR Jbeta segments. The CDR3 region of rearranged TCR beta genes was amplified from genomic DNA by a multiplex PCR assay. The Illumina HiSeq System was used to sequence the amplified TCR beta libraries as 87-base-pair reads. Per the original workflow: A later analysis counted approximately 76 million unique TCR beta chains across the 666 repertoires, and some 12 million of these chains were shared by at least two donors. To remove PCR and sequencing errors, raw reads were error-corrected and collapsed into unique sequences using a nearest-neighbor algorithm that merged closely related sequences. CDR3 sequences were aligned to IMGT reference sequences to assign V, D and J gene segments. For a sequence to be retained, a match of at least six nucleotides to both a V gene segment and a J gene segment was required. Rearrangements were called productive when the CDR3 lacked stop codons and stayed in frame with V and J; all others were non-productive. CDR3 was defined by IMGT convention, running from the second conserved V-encoded cysteine to the conserved J-encoded phenylalanine. The earlier analysis of 587 of the donors excluded sequences that lacked an unambiguous match to a single V gene segment. In an earlier analysis of some 590 of the donors, V segments were called functional above 56.7% productive rearrangements and were called segregating when the between-donor standard deviation exceeded 5%. To diagnose cytomegalovirus status from the catalog of TCR beta chain sequences, a statistical classification framework was built. A later analysis assigned V and J genes by comparing TCR nucleotide sequences with IMGT/GENE-DB human TR gene sequences. A later analysis assigned CDR3 sequences and most-parsimonious VDJ recombination scenarios with the TCRdist pipeline. In a later analysis, every TCR beta chain was defined by the combination of its CDR3 amino acid sequence and its V-gene family, and reads without a unique V-gene family were dropped. In a later analysis, several hundred highly shared, low-generation-probability nucleotide sequences were removed to address suspected cross-contamination and a sequencing artifact. For each public chain, a later analysis derived a clonal expansion index from normalized ranks of inferred template counts within each repertoire. In a later analysis, generation probabilities were computed using a VDJ recombination model fitted to out-of-frame rearrangements, and the results were checked against IGoR. In a later analysis, TCR-TCR, TCR-HLA and TCR-CMV co-occurrence was scored with hypergeometric tests, and a repertoire-size bias correction was applied to TCR pairs. A later analysis estimated false discovery rates by permuting HLA or CMV assignments 20 times. In a later analysis, co-occurring TCRs were grouped using DBSCAN, with TCRdist sequence similarity added in when clustering inside HLA-allele-positive subsets. Repertoires with fewer than 30,000 or more than 120,000 public chains were left out of co-occurrence clustering, as were several repertoires with anomalous nucleotide sharing. TCRdb carries this immuneACCESS record with in-frame sequences only. Its versions omit some clonotypes, under half of them owing to an unresolved V gene in the studies checked, with the rest unexplained. V and J calls and clone size are given by that table; D and trimming were obtained from the DNA. For this sample there are approximately 100,000 clones; 84% appear just once. More than 0.95% of the sample rests with the top ten.

Based on the germline V gene, the CDR1 and CDR2 sequences are SGHTA and FQGTGA. V is pruned by 1 base and J by 2 bases, leaving 0 bases of the junction without a gene match. From the cysteine up to the phenylalanine, the CDR3 has a length of 15 residues. Only the CDR3 part of the read is kept: 45 bases, read in frame from the first base. This chain is built from TRBV7-3 and TRBJ2-1; TRBD2 agrees with 9 junctional bases. The sequenced sample was PBMCs. This receptor was taken from a woman aged 18-35 years in good health and CMV-seronegative. The CDR3 region has the sequence CASSLSGGAYNEQFF. The nucleotide sequence is given as TGTGCCAGCAGCTTAAGCGGGGGGGCCTACAATGAGCAGTTCTTC.